Listed below are T cell receptor beta chains from one sample, sequenced in a study of T cell responses to AZD1222 COVID-19 vaccine. Libraries were prepared by immunoSEQ multiplex PCR; TCRdb keeps only in-frame clonotypes and omits some of them. Here the sample spans over 150,000 clones, roughly nine tenths being singletons. The sample was peripheral blood, taken on day 0 of MenACWY control vaccination. These receptors originate from an adult in good health. The CDR3 runs from the conserved cysteine through the conserved F or W. A D gene is named only where the DNA matches it firmly. Clone size is not always given. Where it is, it says once, few, many or a class for expanded clones.

j_gene | v_gene | abundance | d_gene | CDR3nt | CDR3aa
TRBJ1-1 | TRBV7-8 | - | - | TGTGCCAGCAGCGCCCGGACGGGTTCGAACACTGAAGCTTTCTTT | CASSARTGSNTEAFF
TRBJ1-1 | TRBV3-1/TRBV3-2 | - | - | TGTGCCAGCAGCGCGGGGGGGGCGCTTCGCGCTCCACACTTGAACACTGAAGCTTTCTTT | CASSAGGALRAPHLNTEAFF
TRBJ1-1 | TRBV6-5 | - | - | TGTGCCAGCAACAATCCCCCGGGAAGGAACACTGAAGCTTTCTTT | CASNNPPGRNTEAFF
TRBJ1-1 | TRBV2 | - | TRBD1 | TGTGCCAGCAGTAATAAAAAGACAGGGGGGAATACTGAAGCTTTCTTT | CASSNKKTGGNTEAFF
TRBJ1-5 | TRBV7-2 | - | TRBD1 | TGTGCCAGCAGCTTGGGACAGGGGTCGGGGCAGCCCCAGCATTTT | CASSLGQGSGQPQHF
TRBJ1-2 | TRBV27 | - | TRBD1 | TGTGCCAGCAGTTTCACGATATCAGGGGGCTTGGGCTACACCTTC | CASSFTISGGLGYTF
TRBJ2-2 | TRBV2 | - | - | TGTGCCAGCAGTGAAGGCGGGGCCAGGCTCACCGGGGAGCTGTTTTTT | CASSEGGARLTGELFF
TRBJ2-4 | TRBV19 | - | TRBD1 | TGTGCCAGTAGTATTCCCGGGACAGGGATGCACATTCAGTACTTC | CASSIPGTGMHIQYF
TRBJ1-4 | TRBV18 | - | TRBD1 | TGTGCCAGCTCACCCGGGACAGAGCATGAAAAACTGTTTTTT | CASSPGTEHEKLFF
TRBJ2-1 | TRBV6-2/TRBV6-3 | - | TRBD1 | TGTGCCAGCAGTACCCGACAGGGTTTGCCCTACAATGAGCAGTTCTTC | CASSTRQGLPYNEQFF
TRBJ2-2 | TRBV19 | - | TRBD1 | TGTGCCAGTAGGGACAGGGAAACCGGGGAGCTGTTTTTT | CASRDRETGELFF
TRBJ2-5 | TRBV18 | - | - | TGTGCCAGCTCACCAGACACAACGCGTCAGACCCAGTACTTC | CASSPDTTRQTQYF
TRBJ2-1 | TRBV7-8 | few | - | TGTGCCAGCAGCTTAGGCTACAATGAGCAGTTCTTC | CASSLGYNEQFF
TRBJ2-7 | TRBV9 | - | TRBD1 | TGTGCCAGCAGCGTAGCTACAGGGGTCTACGAGCAGTACTTC | CASSVATGVYEQYF
TRBJ2-5 | TRBV2 | - | - | TGTGCCAGCAGTCTAGGGACCTCGATTCGAGAGACCCAGTACTTC | CASSLGTSIRETQYF
TRBJ2-1 | TRBV6-6 | - | TRBD2 | TGTGCCAGCAGTACCCTACTAGCGGAGGGGTACAATGAGCAGTTCTTC | CASSTLLAEGYNEQFF
TRBJ1-1 | TRBV5-1 | - | - | TGCGCCAGCAGCTTGGAAGGCACTGAAGCTTTCTTT | CASSLEGTEAFF
TRBJ2-4 | TRBV10-3 | - | - | TGTGCCATCAGTGACCTTATGGACAGAGCCAAAAACATTCAGTACTTC | CAISDLMDRAKNIQYF
TRBJ2-1 | TRBV12-3/TRBV12-4 | many | - | TGTGCCAGCAGCTCGACACAGAATGAGCAGTTCTTC | CASSSTQNEQFF
TRBJ2-7 | TRBV30 | few | TRBD2 | TGTGCCTGGGGGAGGGTATACGAGCAGTACTTC | CAWGRVYEQYF
TRBJ2-1 | TRBV10-1 | few | - | TGCGCCAGCAGTGGAGAGGCTGGGGAGCAGTTCTTC | CASSGEAGEQFF
TRBJ1-5 | TRBV27 | - | TRBD1 | TGTGCCAGCAGTTTACGCACAGGGGGAAAGAACGTTCACCAGCCCCAGCATTTT | CASSLRTGGKNVHQPQHF
TRBJ1-6 | TRBV15 | - | TRBD1 | TGTGCCACCAGCAGTGGGGACAGGGAATGGTCACCCCTCCACTTT | CATSSGDREWSPLHF
TRBJ2-1 | TRBV9 | - | - | TGTGCCAGCAGCGTAGGACCACTCATCTCCTACAATGAGCAGTTCTTC | CASSVGPLISYNEQFF
TRBJ2-1 | TRBV2 | - | - | TGTGCCAGCAACCCTACAGGGAACATCTACAATGAGCAGTTCTTC | CASNPTGNIYNEQFF